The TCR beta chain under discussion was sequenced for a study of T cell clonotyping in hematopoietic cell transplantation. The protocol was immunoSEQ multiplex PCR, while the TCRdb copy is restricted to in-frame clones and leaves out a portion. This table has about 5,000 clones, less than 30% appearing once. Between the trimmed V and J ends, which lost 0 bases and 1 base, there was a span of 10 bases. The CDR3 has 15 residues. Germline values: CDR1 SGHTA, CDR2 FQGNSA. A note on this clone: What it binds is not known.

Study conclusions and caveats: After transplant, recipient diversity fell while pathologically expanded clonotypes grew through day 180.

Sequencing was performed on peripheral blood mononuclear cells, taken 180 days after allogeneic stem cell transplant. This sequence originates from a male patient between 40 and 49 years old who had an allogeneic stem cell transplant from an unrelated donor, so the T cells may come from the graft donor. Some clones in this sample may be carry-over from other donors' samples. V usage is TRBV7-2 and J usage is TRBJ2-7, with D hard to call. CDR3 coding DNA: TGTGCCAGCAGCTTAGCTGGGTGGGATTCCTACGAGCAGTACTTC. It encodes CASSLAGWDSYEQYF.